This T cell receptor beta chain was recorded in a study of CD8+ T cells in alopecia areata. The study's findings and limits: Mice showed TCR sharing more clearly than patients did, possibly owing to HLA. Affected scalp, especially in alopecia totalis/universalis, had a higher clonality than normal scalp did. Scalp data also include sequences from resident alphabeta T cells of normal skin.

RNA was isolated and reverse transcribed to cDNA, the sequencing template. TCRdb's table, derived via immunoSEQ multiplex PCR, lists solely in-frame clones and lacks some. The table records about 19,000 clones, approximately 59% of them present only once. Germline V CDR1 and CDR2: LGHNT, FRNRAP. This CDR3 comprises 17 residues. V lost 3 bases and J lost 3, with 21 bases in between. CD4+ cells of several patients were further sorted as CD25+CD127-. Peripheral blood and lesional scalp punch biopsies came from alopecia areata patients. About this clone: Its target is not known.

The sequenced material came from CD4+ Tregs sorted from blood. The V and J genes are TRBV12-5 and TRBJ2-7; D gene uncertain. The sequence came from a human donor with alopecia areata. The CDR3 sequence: CASGFLKIPERVYEQYF. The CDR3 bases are TGTGCTAGTGGTTTCCTGAAGATCCCGGAAAGAGTCTACGAGCAGTACTTC.